Included here is one TCR beta chain sequence, with context. Germline V gene data show CDR1 as GTSNPN and CDR2 as SVGIG (reference sequence). V was trimmed by 4 bases and J by 11 bases, leaving 17 bases between them. The CDR3 loop spans 12 amino acids. This sample was taken from a study of T-cell memory formation after mild COVID-19. MiXCR was run by TCRdb on the 5' RACE reads, yielding one entry per CDR3 protein. The sample contains more than 150,000 distinct CDR3 sequences, around 21% of which appear only once. The receptor was derived from an adult woman who had mild COVID-19 (a few samples of this study predate the infection). Cell type and time point are not known. Material: PBMCs or a T cell subset sorted from them (not recorded which). The chain has TRBV30 and TRBJ1-2; D is unresolved. The CDR3 DNA follows: TGTGCCTGGAAAGGAGGTTCTCTGGGGTACACCTTC. Protein sequence: CAWKGGSLGYTF.